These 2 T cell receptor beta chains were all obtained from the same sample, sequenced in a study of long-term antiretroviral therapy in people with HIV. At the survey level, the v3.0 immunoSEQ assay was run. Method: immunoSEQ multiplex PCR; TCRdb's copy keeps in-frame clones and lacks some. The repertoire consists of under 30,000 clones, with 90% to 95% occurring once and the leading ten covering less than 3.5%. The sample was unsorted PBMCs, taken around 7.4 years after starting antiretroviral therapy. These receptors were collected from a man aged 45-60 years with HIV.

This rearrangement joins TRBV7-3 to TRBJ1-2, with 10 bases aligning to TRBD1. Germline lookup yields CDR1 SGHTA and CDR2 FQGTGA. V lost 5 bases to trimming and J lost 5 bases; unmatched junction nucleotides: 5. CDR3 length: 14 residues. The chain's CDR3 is CASSPRDRGYGYTF. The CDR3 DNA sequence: TGTGCCAGCAGCCCCCGGGACAGGGGTTATGGCTACACCTTC.

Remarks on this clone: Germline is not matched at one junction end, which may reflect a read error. The CDR3 loop is CAISEKAGGEKLFF. The CDR3 coding sequence is TGTGCCATCAGTGAGAAGGCAGGCGGAGAAAAACTGTTTTTT. The chain carries TRBV6-1 and TRBJ1-4; no firm D call. This CDR3 has 14 residues. CDR1 is MNHNS and CDR2 is SASEGT in the germline V gene.